This T cell receptor (beta chain) was sequenced for a study of control samples from healthy donors and cancer patients. Assay: immunoSEQ multiplex PCR; the TCRdb copy retains only in-frame clones and omits some. The sample yields fewer than 200,000 clones, roughly 93% seen once. The V end lost 2 bases, the J end lost 6 bases, and 29 bases lay between the germline ends. The germline CDR1 and CDR2 sequences are LGHDT and YNNKEL (reference sequence). The CDR3 consists of 20 residues. Sample: blood. This clonotype was obtained from a woman between 55 and 75 years old in good health. This sequence joins TRBV3-1 (or the pseudogene TRBV3-2) and TRBJ2-1; D gene uncertain. The DNA of the CDR3 is TGTGCCAGCAGCCAAAGGTTAGGTGCAGGTCTCGGCCCGTCCCCCAATGAGCAGTTCTTC. Its protein is CASSQRLGAGLGPSPNEQFF.